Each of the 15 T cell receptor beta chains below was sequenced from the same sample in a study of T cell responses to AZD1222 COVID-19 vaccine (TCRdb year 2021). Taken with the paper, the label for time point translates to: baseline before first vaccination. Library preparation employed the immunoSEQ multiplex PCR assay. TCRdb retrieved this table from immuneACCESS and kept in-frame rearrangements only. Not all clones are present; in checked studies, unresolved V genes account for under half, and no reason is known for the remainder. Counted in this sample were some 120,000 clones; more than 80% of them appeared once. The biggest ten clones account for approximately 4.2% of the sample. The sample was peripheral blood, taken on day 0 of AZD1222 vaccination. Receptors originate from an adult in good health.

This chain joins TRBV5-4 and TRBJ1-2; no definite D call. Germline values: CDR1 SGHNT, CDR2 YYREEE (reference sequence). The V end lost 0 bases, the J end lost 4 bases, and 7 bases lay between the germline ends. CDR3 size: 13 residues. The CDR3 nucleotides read TGTGCCAGCAGCTTGGGTTGGGGCTATGGCTACACCTTC. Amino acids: CASSLGWGYGYTF.

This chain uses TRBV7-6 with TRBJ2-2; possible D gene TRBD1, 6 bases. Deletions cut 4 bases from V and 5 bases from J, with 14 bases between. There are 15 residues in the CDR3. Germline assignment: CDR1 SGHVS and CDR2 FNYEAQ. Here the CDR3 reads CASSSGAPGTGELFF. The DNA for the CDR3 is TGTGCCAGCAGCTCAGGGGCCCCGGGGACCGGGGAGCTGTTTTTT.

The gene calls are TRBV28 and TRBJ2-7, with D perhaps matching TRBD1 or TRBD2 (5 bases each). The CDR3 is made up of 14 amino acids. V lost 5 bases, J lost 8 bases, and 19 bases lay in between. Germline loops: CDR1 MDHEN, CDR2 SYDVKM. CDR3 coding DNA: TGTGCCAGCAGTCTCCGGGGCCTTAGATTGAAGCAGTACTTC. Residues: CASSLRGLRLKQYF.

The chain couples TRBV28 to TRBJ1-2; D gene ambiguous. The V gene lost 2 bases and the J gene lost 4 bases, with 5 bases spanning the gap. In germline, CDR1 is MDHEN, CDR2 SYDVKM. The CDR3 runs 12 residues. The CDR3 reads CASSLSGYGYTF. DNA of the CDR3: TGTGCCAGCAGTTTAAGCGGCTATGGCTACACCTTC.

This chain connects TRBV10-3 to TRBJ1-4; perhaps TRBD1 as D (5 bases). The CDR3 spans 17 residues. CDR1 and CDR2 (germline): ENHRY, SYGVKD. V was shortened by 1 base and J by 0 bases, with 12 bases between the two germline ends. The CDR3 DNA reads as TGTGCCATCAGTGAGTACGGGGGACTGGCAACTAATGAAAAACTGTTTTTT. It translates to CAISEYGGLATNEKLFF.

The CDR3: CASSFGTNLLEQFF. CDR3 bases: TGCGCCAGCAGCTTCGGGACTAATTTACTAGAGCAGTTCTTC. V usage is TRBV5-1 and J usage is TRBJ2-1; 7 bases are a match to TRBD2. Germline V lookup: CDR1 SGHRS, CDR2 YFSETQ. CDR3 length: 14 amino acids. V was clipped by 2 bases and J by 10 bases; unmatched bases: 9.

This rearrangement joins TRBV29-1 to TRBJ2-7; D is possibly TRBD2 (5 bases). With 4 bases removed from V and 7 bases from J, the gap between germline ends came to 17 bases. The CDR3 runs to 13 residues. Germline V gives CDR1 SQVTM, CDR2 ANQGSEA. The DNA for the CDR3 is TGCAGCGTTGCCCGGGAAGCCCTGGGAGAGCAGTACTTC. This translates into CSVAREALGEQYF.

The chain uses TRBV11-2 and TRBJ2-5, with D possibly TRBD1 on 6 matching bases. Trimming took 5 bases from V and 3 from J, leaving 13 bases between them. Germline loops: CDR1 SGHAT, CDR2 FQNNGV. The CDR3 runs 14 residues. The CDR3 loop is CASSARDKKETQYF. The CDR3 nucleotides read TGTGCCAGCAGCGCCCGGGACAAGAAAGAGACCCAGTACTTC.

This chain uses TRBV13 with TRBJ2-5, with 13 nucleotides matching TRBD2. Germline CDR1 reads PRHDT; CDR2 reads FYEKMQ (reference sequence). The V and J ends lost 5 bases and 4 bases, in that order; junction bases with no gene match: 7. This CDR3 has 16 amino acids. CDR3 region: CASSPWTSGSRETQYF. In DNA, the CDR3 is TGTGCCAGCAGCCCCTGGACTAGCGGGAGTCGAGAGACCCAGTACTTC. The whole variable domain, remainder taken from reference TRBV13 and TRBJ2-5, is AAGVIQSPRHLIKEKRETATLKCYPIPRHDTVYWYQQGPGQDPQFLISFYEKMQSDKGSIPDRFSAQQFSDYHSELNMSSLELGDSALYFCASSPWTSGSRETQYFGPGTRLLVL.

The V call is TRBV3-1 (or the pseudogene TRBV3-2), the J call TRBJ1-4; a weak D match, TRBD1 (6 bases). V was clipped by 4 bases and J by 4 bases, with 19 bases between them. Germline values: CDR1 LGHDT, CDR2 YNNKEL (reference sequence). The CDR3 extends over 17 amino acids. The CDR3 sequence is CASSPDRFQGLNEKLFF. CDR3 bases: TGTGCCAGCAGCCCAGATCGTTTTCAGGGGCTTAATGAAAAACTGTTTTTT.

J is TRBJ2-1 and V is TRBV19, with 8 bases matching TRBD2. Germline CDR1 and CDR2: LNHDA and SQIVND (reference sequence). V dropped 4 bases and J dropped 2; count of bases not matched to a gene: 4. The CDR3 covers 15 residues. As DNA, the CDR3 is TGTGCCAGTAGTAGAACTAGCGGTACCTACAATGAGCAGTTCTTC. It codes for CASSRTSGTYNEQFF.

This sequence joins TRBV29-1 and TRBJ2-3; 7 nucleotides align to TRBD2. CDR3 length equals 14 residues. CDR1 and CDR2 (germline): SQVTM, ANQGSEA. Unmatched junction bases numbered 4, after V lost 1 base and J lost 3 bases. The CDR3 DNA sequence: TGCAGCGTTGAAGTGGGGCGGGGGACAGATACGCAGTATTTT. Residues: CSVEVGRGTDTQYF.

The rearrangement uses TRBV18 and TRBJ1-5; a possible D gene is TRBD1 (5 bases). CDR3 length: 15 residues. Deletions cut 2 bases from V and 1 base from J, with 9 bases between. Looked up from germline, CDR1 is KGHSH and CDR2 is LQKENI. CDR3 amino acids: CASSPLRGSNQPQHF. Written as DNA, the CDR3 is TGTGCCAGCTCACCATTACGGGGGAGCAATCAGCCCCAGCATTTT.

The CDR3 DNA follows: TGTGCCAGCAGCCAACGAGGAGGAAAGGGGGGAGGATACGAGCAGTACTTC. Translated: CASSQRGGKGGGYEQYF. J is TRBJ2-7 and V is TRBV7-4, with D possibly being TRBD1 or TRBD2 (6 bases each). The V gene's germline CDR1 is SGHVT and CDR2 SQSDAQ. The V end was cut by 5 bases, the J end by 4 bases, with 24 bases between. This CDR3 region has 17 residues.

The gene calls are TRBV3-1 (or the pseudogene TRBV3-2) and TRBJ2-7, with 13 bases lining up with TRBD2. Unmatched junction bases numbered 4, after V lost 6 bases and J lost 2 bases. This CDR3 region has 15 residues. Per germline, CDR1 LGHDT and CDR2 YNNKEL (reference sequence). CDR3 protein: CASRQLAGGPYEQYF. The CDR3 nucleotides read TGTGCCAGCAGGCAACTAGCGGGGGGGCCCTACGAGCAGTACTTC.